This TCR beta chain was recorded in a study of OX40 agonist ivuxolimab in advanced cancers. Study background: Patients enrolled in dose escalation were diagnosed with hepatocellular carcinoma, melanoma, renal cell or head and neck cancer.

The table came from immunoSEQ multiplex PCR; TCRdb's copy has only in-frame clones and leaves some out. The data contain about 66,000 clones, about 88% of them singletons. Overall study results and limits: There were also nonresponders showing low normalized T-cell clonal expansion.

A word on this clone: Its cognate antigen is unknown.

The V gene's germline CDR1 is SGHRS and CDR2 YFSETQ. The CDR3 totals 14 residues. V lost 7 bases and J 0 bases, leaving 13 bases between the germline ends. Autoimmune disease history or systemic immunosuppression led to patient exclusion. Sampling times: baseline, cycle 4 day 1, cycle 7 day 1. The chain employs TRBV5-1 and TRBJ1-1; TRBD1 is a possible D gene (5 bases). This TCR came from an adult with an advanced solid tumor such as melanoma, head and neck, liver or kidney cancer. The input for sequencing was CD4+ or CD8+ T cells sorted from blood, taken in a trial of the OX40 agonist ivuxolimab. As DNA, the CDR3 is TGCGCCAGCGGAATGGACATCTTGAACACTGAAGCTTTCTTT. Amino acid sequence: CASGMDILNTEAFF.